The rows below give T cell receptor beta chains drawn from one sample of a study of PD-L1 blockade in urothelial cancer. Clones were sequenced by immunoSEQ multiplex PCR, and TCRdb holds only the in-frame ones, with some missing. The table shows about 39,000 clones, with roughly 91% occurring only once. The starting material was PBMCs, obtained around atezolizumab (anti-PD-L1) treatment. The origin of the receptors is a man aged 55 to 70 with urothelial cancer. The CDR3 runs from the conserved cysteine through the conserved F or W. Each record gives: J gene, D gene, clone size, V gene, CDR3 DNA, CDR3 protein. A D gene is named only where the DNA matches it firmly. Where a row states a size, it is once, few, many or the class of an expanded clone; other rows omit it.

j_call: TRBJ1-2
d_call: TRBD1
clone_size: NA
v_call: TRBV5-4
cdr3_nt: TGTGCCAGCAGCCTGACAGGGGAGCTCTATGGCTACACCTTC
cdr3_aa: CASSLTGELYGYTF

j_call: TRBJ2-1
d_call: TRBD1
clone_size: NA
v_call: TRBV5-1
cdr3_nt: TGCGCCAGCAGCTCGACAGGGAAGAATGAGCAGTTCTTC
cdr3_aa: CASSSTGKNEQFF

j_call: TRBJ1-1
d_call: TRBD1
clone_size: NA
v_call: TRBV18
cdr3_nt: TGTGCCAGCTCACCGGGGCAGGGGGAAGAGGCTGAAGCTTTCTTT
cdr3_aa: CASSPGQGEEAEAFF

j_call: TRBJ2-3
d_call: TRBD2
clone_size: NA
v_call: TRBV9
cdr3_nt: TGTGCCAGCAGCGCCCGGACTAGCGACTCTGATACGCAGTATTTT
cdr3_aa: CASSARTSDSDTQYF

j_call: TRBJ2-3
d_call: NA
clone_size: NA
v_call: TRBV5-6
cdr3_nt: TGTGCCAGCCTAGGGCCAGGGATCCCCTTGGGCACAGATACGCAGTATTTT
cdr3_aa: CASLGPGIPLGTDTQYF

j_call: TRBJ2-7
d_call: NA
clone_size: NA
v_call: TRBV7-2
cdr3_nt: TGTGCCAGCACCCCTAGTGGGGGGTACGAGCAGTACTTC
cdr3_aa: CASTPSGGYEQYF

j_call: TRBJ1-3
d_call: NA
clone_size: few
v_call: TRBV5-1
cdr3_nt: TGCGCCAGCAGCCATGGGAGCTCTGGAAACACCATATATTTT
cdr3_aa: CASSHGSSGNTIYF

j_call: TRBJ1-1
d_call: TRBD1
clone_size: once
v_call: TRBV5-8
cdr3_nt: TGTGCCAGCAGCCTGGACAGGGGGCACACTGAAGCTTTCTTT
cdr3_aa: CASSLDRGHTEAFF

j_call: TRBJ2-3
d_call: TRBD2
clone_size: NA
v_call: TRBV10-3
cdr3_nt: TGTGCCATTGGACTAGCAGCAGATACGCAGTATTTT
cdr3_aa: CAIGLAADTQYF

j_call: TRBJ1-5
d_call: NA
clone_size: NA
v_call: TRBV4-1
cdr3_nt: TGCGCCAGCAGCCAAAAACGGGGGGGACCCCCCTGGCAGCCCCAGCATTTT
cdr3_aa: CASSQKRGGPPWQPQHF